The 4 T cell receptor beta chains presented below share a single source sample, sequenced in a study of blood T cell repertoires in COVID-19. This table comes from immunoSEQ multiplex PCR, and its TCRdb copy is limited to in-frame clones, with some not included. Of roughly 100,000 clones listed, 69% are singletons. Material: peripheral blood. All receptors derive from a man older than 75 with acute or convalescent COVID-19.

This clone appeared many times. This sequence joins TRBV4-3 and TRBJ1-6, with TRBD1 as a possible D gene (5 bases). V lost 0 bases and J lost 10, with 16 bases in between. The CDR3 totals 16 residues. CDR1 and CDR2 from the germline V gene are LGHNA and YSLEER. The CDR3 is CASSQDVLGGRSPLHF. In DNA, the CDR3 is TGCGCCAGCAGCCAAGACGTTCTGGGGGGTAGATCACCCCTCCACTTT.

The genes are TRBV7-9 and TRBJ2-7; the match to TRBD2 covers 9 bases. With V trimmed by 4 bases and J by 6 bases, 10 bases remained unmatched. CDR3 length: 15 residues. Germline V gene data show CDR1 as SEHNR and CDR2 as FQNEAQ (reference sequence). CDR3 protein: CASSSQAGGLSEQYF. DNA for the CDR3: TGTGCCAGCAGCTCCCAGGCGGGGGGGCTTTCCGAGCAGTACTTC. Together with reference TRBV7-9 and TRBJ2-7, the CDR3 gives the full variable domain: DTGVSQNPRHKITKRGQNVTFRCDPISEHNRLYWYRQTLGQGPEFLTYFQNEAQLEKSRLLSDRFSAERPKGSFSTLEIQRTEQGDSAMYLCASSSQAGGLSEQYFGPGTRLTVT.

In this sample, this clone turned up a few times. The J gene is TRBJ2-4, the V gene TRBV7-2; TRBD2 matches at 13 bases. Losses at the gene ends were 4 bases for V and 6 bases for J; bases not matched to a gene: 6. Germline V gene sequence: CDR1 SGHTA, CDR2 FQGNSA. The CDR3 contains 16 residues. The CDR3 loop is CASSWTSGRSGNIQYF. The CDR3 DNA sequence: TGTGCCAGCAGCTGGACTAGCGGGAGATCCGGAAACATTCAGTACTTC.

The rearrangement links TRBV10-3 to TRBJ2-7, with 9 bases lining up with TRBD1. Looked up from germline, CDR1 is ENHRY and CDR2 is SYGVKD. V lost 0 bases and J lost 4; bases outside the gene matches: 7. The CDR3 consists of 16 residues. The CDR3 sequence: CAISESGTGRRYEQYF. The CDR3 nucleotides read TGTGCCATCAGTGAGTCTGGGACAGGGAGGCGGTACGAGCAGTACTTC.